The clone carrying this T cell receptor (beta chain) turned up a few times. No antigen is known for it. CDR1 is MNHEY, CDR2 SVGEGT, per germline. This CDR3 spans 15 amino acids. V was clipped by 0 bases and J by 2 bases, with 9 bases between them. Graves' hyperthyroidism without ophthalmopathy progression within 18 months was termed stable. This sample is drawn from a study of T cells in Graves' hyperthyroidism and ophthalmopathy. Findings and limits, study-wide: The model's output predicted ophthalmopathy at a median of about 6.5 months prior to onset.

RNA transcripts yielded amplified TCR beta CDR3 regions. First-round RT-PCR of the TCR CDR3 relied on the HTBI primer set. One entry per CDR3 protein results from TCRdb running MiXCR on the multiplex PCR reads. The sample records about 700,000 distinct CDR3 sequences, 11% to 15% being singletons. The origin of this receptor is a woman aged 18-35 years with Graves' hyperthyroidism. The sample taken for sequencing was blood. The chain combines TRBV6-2 or TRBV6-3 with TRBJ2-3; possible D gene TRBD2, 5 bases. CDR3 bases: TGTGCCAGCAGTTACTCCCCCGGGATCACAGATACGCAGTATTTT. Protein sequence: CASSYSPGITDTQYF.